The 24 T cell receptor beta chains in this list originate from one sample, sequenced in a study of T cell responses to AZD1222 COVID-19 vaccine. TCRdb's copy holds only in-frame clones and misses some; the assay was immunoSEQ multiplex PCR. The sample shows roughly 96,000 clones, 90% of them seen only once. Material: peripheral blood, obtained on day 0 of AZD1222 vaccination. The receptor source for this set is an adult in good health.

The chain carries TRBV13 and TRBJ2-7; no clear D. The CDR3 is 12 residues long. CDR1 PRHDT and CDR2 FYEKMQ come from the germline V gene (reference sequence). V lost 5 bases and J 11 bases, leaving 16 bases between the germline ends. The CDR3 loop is CASSLRRDSEYF. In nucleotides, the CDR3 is TGTGCCAGCAGCCTGCGGCGAGATTCAGAGTACTTC.

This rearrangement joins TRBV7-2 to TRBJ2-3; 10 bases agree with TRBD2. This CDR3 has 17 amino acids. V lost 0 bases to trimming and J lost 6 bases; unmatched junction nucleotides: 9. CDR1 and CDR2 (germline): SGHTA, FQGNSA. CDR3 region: CASSLAGSGRLTDTQYF. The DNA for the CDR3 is TGTGCCAGCAGCTTAGCTGGTAGCGGGAGGTTGACTGATACGCAGTATTTT.

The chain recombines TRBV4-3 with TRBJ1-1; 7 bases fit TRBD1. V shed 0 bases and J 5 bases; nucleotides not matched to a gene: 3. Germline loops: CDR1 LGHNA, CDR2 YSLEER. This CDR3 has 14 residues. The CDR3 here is CASSQDRGLTEAFF. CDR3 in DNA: TGCGCCAGCAGCCAAGACAGGGGGTTGACTGAAGCTTTCTTT.

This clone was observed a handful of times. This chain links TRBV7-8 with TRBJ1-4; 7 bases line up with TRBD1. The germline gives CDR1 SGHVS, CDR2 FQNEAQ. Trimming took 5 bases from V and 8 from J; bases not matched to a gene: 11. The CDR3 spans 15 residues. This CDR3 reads CASSPRRQGWEKLFF. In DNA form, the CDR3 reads TGTGCCAGCAGCCCACGGCGACAGGGCTGGGAAAAACTGTTTTTT.

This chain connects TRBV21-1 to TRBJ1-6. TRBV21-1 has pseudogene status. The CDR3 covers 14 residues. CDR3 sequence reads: CASSKGPLDSPLHF. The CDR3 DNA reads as TGTGCCAGCAGCAAAGGCCCTTTGGATTCACCCCTCCACTTT.

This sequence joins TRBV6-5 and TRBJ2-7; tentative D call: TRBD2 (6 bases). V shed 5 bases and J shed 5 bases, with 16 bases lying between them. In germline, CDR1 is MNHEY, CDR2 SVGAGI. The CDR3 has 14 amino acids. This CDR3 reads CASSRDSPLDEQYF. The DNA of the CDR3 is TGTGCCAGCAGTAGGGACTCTCCTCTAGACGAGCAGTACTTC.

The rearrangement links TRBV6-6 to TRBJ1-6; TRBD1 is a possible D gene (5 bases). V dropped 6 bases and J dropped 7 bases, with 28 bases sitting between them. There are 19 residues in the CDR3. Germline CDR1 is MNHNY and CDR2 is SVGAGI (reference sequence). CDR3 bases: TGTGCCAGCAGCTCCGACAGAGCCCGCCTATCGTCTGGAAATTCACCCCTCCACTTT. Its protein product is CASSSDRARLSSGNSPLHF.

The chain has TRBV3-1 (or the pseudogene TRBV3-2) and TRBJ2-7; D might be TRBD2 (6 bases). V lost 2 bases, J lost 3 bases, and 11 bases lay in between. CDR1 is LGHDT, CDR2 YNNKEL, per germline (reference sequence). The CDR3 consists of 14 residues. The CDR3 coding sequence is TGTGCCAGCAGCCAATCGGGAGTAAGCTACGAGCAGTACTTC. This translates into CASSQSGVSYEQYF.

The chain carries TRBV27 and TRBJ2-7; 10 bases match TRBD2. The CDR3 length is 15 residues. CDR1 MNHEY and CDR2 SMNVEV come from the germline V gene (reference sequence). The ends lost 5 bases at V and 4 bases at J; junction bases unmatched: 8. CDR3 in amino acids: CASSPRPSGGYEQYF. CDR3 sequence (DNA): TGTGCCAGCAGTCCCCGGCCTAGCGGGGGTTACGAGCAGTACTTC.

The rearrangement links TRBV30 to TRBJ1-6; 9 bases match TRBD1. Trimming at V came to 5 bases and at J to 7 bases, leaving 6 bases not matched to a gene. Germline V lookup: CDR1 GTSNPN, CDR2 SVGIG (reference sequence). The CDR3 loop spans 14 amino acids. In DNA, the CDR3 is TGTGCCTGGGGACAGGGGAGAATAAATTCACCCCTCCACTTT. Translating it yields CAWGQGRINSPLHF.

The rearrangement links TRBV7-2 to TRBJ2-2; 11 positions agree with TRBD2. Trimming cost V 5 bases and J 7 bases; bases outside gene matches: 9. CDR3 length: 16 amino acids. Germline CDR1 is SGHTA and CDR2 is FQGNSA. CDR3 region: CASSGGGTSGVGELFF. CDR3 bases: TGTGCCAGCAGCGGAGGTGGGACTAGCGGTGTCGGGGAGCTGTTTTTT.

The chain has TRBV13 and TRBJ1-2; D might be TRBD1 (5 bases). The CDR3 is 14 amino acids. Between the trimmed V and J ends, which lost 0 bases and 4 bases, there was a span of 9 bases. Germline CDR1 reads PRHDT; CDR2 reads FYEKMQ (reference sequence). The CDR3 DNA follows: TGTGCCAGCAGCTTAGGCAGGGAGTTCTATGGCTACACCTTC. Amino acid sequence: CASSLGREFYGYTF.

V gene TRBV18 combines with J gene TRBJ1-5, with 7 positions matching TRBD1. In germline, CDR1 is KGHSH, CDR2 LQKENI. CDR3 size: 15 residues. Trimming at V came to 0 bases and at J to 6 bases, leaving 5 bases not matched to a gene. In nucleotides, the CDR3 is TGTGCCAGCTCACCACCGGGACAGTCATTTCAGCCCCAGCATTTT. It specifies CASSPPGQSFQPQHF.

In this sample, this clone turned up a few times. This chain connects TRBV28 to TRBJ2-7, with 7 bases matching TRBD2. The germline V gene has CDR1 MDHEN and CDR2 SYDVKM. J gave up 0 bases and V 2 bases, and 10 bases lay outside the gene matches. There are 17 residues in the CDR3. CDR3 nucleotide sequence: TGTGCCAGCAGTTTAGGGAGTAGGCGGGAGAGCTCCTACGAGCAGTACTTC. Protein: CASSLGSRRESSYEQYF.

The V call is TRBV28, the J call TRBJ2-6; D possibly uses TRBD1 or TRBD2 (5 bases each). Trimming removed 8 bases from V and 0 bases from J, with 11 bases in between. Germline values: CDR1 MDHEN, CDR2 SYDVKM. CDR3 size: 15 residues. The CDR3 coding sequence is TGTGCCAGCCGGGACCCGAGCTCTGGGGCCAACGTCCTGACTTTC. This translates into CASRDPSSGANVLTF.

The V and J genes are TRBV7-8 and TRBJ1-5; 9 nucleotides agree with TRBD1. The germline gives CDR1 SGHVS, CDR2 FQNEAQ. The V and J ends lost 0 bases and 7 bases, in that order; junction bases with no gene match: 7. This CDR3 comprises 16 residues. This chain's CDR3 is CASSLAMTGGLQPQHF. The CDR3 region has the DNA TGTGCCAGCAGCTTAGCGATGACAGGGGGTCTACAGCCCCAGCATTTT. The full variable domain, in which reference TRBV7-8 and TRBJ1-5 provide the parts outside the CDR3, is GAGVSQSPRYKVAKRGQDVALRCDPISGHVSLFWYQQALGQGPEFLTYFQNEAQLDKSGLPSDRFFAERPEGSVSTLKIQRTQQEDSAVYLCASSLAMTGGLQPQHFGDGTRLSIL.

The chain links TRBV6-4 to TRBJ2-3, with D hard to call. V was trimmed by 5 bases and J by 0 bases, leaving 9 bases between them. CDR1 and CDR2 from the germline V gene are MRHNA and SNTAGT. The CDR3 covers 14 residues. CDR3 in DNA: TGTGCCAGCAGTCCCGAATATAGCACAGATACGCAGTATTTT. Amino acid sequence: CASSPEYSTDTQYF.

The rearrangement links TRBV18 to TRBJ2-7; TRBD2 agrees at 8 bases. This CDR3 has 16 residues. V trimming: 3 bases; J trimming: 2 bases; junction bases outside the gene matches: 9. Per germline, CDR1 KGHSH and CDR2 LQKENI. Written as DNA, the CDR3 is TGTGCCAGCTCACCGAAAGCGGGAGTTTACGCCTACGAGCAGTACTTC. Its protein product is CASSPKAGVYAYEQYF. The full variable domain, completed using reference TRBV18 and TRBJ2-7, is NAGVMQNPRHLVRRRGQEARLRCSPMKGHSHVYWYRQLPEEGLKFMVYLQKENIIDESGMPKERFSAEFPKEGPSILRIQQVVRGDSAAYFCASSPKAGVYAYEQYFGPGTRLTVT.

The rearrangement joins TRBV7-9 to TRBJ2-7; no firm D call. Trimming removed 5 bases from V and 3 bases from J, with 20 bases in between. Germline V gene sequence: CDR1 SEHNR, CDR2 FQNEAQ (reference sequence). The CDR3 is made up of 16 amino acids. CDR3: CASSPLGSGSNYEQYF. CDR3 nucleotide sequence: TGTGCCAGCAGCCCTCTGGGCTCCGGCTCTAACTACGAGCAGTACTTC.

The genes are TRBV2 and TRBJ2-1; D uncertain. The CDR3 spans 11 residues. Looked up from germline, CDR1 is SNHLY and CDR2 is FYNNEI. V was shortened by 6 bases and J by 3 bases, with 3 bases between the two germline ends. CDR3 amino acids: CASRSYNEQFF. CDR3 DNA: TGTGCCAGCAGGAGCTACAATGAGCAGTTCTTC.

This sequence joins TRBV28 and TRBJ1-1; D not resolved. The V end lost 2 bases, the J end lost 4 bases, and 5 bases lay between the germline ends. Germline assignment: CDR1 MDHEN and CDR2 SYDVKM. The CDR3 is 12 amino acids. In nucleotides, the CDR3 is TGTGCCAGCAGTTTAAAGGGCACTGAAGCTTTCTTT. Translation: CASSLKGTEAFF.

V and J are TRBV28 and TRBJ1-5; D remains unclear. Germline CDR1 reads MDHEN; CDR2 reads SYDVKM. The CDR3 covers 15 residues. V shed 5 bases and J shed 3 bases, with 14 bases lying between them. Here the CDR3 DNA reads TGTGCCAGCAGTCCCGGCGGCAGACTCAATCAGCCCCAGCATTTT. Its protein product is CASSPGGRLNQPQHF.

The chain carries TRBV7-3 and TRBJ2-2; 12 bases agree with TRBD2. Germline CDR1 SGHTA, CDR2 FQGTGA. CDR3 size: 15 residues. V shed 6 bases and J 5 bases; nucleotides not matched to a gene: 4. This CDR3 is CASRPGLAGTGELFF. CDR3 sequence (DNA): TGTGCCAGCAGGCCCGGACTAGCGGGGACCGGGGAGCTGTTTTTT.

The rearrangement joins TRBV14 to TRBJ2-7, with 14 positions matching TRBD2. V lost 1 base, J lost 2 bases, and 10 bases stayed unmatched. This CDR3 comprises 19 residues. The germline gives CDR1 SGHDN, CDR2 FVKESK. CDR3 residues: CASSQGGTSGRVRAYEQYF. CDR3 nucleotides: TGTGCCAGCAGCCAAGGTGGGACTAGCGGGAGAGTAAGGGCCTACGAGCAGTACTTC.